This T cell receptor beta chain stems from a study of glioma-infiltrating T cells after dendritic cell vaccination (dated by TCRdb to between 2015 and 2016). About the study as a whole: Of the 15 glioblastoma patients in the cohort, all drawn from Phase I and II dendritic cell vaccination trials, 9 were newly diagnosed and 6 had recurrent disease. Autologous tumor lysate-pulsed dendritic cell vaccination was administered to the patients between about 2003 and 2012. The vaccine was prepared from monocyte-derived dendritic cells that were cultured for approximately seven days with IL-4 and GM-CSF and then pulsed overnight with autologous tumor lysate. Each patient got three intradermal injections of the dendritic cell vaccine, spaced at biweekly intervals, in the arm below the axilla. In glioblastoma patients vaccinated with dendritic cells, deep sequencing of TCR beta CDR3 regions served to measure the amount of tumor-infiltrating lymphocytes and to compare repertoires between tumor and blood. TCR sequencing metrics, including TIL content and tumor-blood repertoire overlap, were correlated with survival after dendritic cell vaccination.

Its CDR3 holds 13 amino acids, cysteine through phenylalanine. The kept DNA is CDR3 alone, 39 bases in frame from the first base. CDR1 PRHDT and CDR2 FYEKMQ were looked up in the germline V gene (reference sequence). V is pared back by 5 bases and J by 6 bases, with 11 bases lying between the germline termini. Using the immunoSEQ assay, TCRB CDR3 regions were amplified from 1.5 to 2 micrograms of genomic DNA, or from all available DNA when less than that was on hand. The multiplex PCR relied on 60 forward primers for TCR V beta segments and 13 reverse primers for J beta segments. To estimate the number of reads per starting template, synthetic control templates were added to each sample at limiting dilution. Sequencing produced 87 bp reads on the Illumina HiSeq System. The original methods were these. PCR and sequencing errors were removed by merging closely related sequences with a nearest neighbor algorithm. TCR overlap was measured as the percentage of unique tumor TCR beta sequences also present in the same patient's peripheral blood. TCRdb stores this immuneACCESS table with in-frame sequences only. Part of the clones is absent; in the studies checked, under half of the shortfall reflects unresolved V genes, and no reason is known for the rest. D and trimming come from the DNA, and the V and J calls and clone size come from that table. Recorded for this sample are fewer than 85,000 clones; over 75% of them occurred a single time. Of the sample, around 2.1% falls within the top ten clones.

As to this clone: Its antigen is currently not known. No much larger clone is present one base from it, and per-base qualities are unavailable.

What the work shows at the level of the full study, not this receptor alone: The three-group TCR overlap response model was described as speculative and requiring prospective validation. The cohort was small and heterogeneous, only a few patients had full blood and tumor sets, and even fewer had initial-recurrent tumor pairs. After dendritic cell vaccination, a higher estimated pretreatment TIL content predicted longer time to progression and longer overall survival. TCR clonality showed no direct relationship with survival, which suggests that a diverse polyclonal response may matter.

Taken with the paper, the label for time point translates to: after dendritic cell vaccination, including at tumor progression/relapse. Patients were selected on the basis of adequate residual fresh-frozen tumor tissue and more than two years of available survival data. An isocitrate dehydrogenase mutation was not carried by any of the glioblastoma patients, although molecular status was otherwise variable. PBMC collection took place before vaccination, two weeks after the third vaccination, and at tumor progression if progression occurred. The Qiagen DNeasy Blood extraction Kit was used to extract genomic DNA.

This TCR derives from a human donor with glioblastoma. The material sequenced was blood, taken after dendritic cell vaccination. The chain is made from TRBV13 and TRBJ2-1; the D gene is perhaps TRBD2, on 5 matching bases. DNA sequence: TGTGCCAGCAGCCTGAGGGTCATCAATGAGCAGTTCTTC. This gives the protein CASSLRVINEQFF. Reference TRBV13 and TRBJ2-1 proteins supply the regions before and after the CDR3; the full variable domain is: AAGVIQSPRHLIKEKRETATLKCYPIPRHDTVYWYQQGPGQDPQFLISFYEKMQSDKGSIPDRFSAQQFSDYHSELNMSSLELGDSALYFCASSLRVINEQFFGPGTRLTVL.